This T cell receptor beta chain was observed in a study of cytomegalovirus exposure and HLA in healthy donors. PCR amplification relied on 60 Vbeta primers (plus 13 Jbeta primers). Only in-frame clones appear in the TCRdb table, and some are missing; sequencing was by immunoSEQ multiplex PCR. The profile shows some 54,000 clones, 65% to 85% of them singletons. Study findings and constraints: Most of the TCR beta V segments (in an earlier analysis) were productive either about 87% or about 30% of the time. A later analysis found common viral pathogens apparently linked to several of the most significant clusters. Apparent HLA restriction characterized most CMV-associated TCR beta chains in a later analysis.

As for this clone: The antigen is undetermined.

The sequenced sample consisted of PBMCs. This receptor was taken from a male donor in good health and CMV-seronegative.

CDR3 residues: CASSYQVEGTEAFF. As DNA, the CDR3 is TGTGCCAGCAGTTATCAGGTTGAGGGCACTGAAGCTTTCTTT. The chain employs TRBV6-5 and TRBJ1-1; D uncertain. Germline-derived CDR1 and CDR2 are MNHEY and SVGAGI. The CDR3 has 14 residues. V lost 3 bases and J lost 4, with 12 bases in between.